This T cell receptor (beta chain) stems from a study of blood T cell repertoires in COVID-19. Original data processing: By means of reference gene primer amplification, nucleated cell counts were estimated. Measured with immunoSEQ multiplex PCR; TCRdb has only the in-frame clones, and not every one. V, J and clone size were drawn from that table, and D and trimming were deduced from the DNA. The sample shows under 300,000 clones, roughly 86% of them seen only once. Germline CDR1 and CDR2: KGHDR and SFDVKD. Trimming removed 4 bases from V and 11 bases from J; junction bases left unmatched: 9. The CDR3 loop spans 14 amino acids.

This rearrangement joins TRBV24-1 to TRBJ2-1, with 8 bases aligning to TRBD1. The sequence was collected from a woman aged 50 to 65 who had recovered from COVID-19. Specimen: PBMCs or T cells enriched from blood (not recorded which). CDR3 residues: CATSDGRTGTKQFF. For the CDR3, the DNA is TGTGCCACCAGTGACGGACGGACAGGGACGAAGCAGTTCTTC.